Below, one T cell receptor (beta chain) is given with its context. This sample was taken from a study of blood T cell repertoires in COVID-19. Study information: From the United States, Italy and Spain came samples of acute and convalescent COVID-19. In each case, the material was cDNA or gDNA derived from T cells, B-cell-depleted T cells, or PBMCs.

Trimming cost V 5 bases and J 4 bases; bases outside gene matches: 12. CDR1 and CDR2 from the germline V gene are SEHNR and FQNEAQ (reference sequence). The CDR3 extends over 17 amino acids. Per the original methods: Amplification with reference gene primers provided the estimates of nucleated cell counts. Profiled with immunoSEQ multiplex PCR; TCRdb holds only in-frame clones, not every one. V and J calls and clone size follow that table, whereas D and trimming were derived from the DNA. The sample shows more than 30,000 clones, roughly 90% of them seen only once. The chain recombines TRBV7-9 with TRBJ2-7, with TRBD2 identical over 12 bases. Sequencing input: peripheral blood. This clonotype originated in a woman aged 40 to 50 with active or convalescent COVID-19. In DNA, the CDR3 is TGTGCCAGCAGCCCGCGAGTACTAGCGGGAGGCGTTTACGAGCAGTACTTC. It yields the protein CASSPRVLAGGVYEQYF.